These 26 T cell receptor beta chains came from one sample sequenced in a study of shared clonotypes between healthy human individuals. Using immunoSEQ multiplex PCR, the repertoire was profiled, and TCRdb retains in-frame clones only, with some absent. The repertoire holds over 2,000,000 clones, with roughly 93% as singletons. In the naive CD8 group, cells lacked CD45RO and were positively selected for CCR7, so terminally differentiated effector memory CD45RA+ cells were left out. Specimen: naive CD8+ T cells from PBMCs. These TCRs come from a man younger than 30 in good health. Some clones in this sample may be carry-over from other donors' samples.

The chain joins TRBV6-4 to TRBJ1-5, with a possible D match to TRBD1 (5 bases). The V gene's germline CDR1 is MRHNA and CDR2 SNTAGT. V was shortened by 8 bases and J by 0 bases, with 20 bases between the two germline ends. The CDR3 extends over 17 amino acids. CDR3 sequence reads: CASFKPRGNDSNQPQHF. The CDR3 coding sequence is TGTGCCAGCTTTAAACCCCGGGGCAACGATAGCAATCAGCCCCAGCATTTT.

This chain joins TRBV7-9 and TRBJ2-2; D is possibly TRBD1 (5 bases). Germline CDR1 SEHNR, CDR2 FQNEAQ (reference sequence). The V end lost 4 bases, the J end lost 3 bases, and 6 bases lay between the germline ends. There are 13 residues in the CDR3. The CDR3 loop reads CASSSRDTGELFF. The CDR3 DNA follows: TGTGCCAGCAGCTCCAGGGACACCGGGGAGCTGTTTTTT. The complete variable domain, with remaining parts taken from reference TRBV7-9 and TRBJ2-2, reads DTGVSQNPRHKITKRGQNVTFRCDPISEHNRLYWYRQTLGQGPEFLTYFQNEAQLEKSRLLSDRFSAERPKGSFSTLEIQRTEQGDSAMYLCASSSRDTGELFFGEGSRLTVL.

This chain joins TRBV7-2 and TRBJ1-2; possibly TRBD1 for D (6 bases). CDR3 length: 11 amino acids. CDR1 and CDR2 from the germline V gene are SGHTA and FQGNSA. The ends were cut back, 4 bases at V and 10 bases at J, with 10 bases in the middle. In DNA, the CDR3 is TGTGCCAGCAGCTACGGGGGGCTCTACACCTTC. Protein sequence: CASSYGGLYTF.

For the CDR3, the DNA is TGCGCCAGCAGCCACCCTAGACAGATGAACACTGAAGCTTTCTTT. Translation gives CASSHPRQMNTEAFF. The rearrangement links TRBV4-1 to TRBJ1-1, with a tentative D call TRBD1 (5 bases). This CDR3 is 15 amino acids long. CDR1 is MGHRA, CDR2 YSYEKL, per germline. With 3 bases removed from V and 0 bases from J, the gap between germline ends came to 11 bases.

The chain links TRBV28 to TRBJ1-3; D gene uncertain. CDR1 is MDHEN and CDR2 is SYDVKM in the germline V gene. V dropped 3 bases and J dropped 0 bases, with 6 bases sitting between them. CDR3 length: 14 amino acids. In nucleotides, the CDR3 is TGTGCCAGCAGTTTTTCCTTCTCTGGAAACACCATATATTTT. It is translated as CASSFSFSGNTIYF.

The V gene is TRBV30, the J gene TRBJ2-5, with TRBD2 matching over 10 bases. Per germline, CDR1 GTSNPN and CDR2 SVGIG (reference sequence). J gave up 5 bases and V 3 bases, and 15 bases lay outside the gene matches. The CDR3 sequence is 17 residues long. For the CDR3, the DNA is TGTGCCTGGAGCCTCCGATCGGCTAGCGGGAGTCCCGAGACCCAGTACTTC. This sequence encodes CAWSLRSASGSPETQYF.

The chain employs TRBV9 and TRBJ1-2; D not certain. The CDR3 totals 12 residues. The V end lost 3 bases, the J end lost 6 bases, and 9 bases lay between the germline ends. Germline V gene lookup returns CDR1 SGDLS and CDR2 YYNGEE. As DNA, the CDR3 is TGTGCCAGCAGCGGACCCTTGGATGGCTACACCTTC. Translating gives CASSGPLDGYTF.

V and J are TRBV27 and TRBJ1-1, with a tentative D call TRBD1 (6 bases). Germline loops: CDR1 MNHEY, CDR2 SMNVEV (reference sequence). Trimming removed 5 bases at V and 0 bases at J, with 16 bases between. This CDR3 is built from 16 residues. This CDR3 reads CASSLIGGRMNTEAFF. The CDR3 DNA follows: TGTGCCAGCAGTCTCATTGGGGGGCGAATGAACACTGAAGCTTTCTTT.

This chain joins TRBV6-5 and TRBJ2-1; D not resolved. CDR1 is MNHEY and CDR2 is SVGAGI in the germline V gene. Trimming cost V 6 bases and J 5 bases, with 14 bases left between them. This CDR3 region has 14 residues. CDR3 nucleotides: TGTGCCAGCAGATTTGGTTCGGCCCACAATGAGCAGTTCTTC. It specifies CASRFGSAHNEQFF.

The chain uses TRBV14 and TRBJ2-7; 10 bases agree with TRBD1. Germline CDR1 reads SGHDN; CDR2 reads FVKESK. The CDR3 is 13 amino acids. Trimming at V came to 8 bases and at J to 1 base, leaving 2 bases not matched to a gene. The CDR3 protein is CASRTGGSYEQYF. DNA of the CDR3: TGTGCCAGCCGGACAGGGGGGTCCTACGAGCAGTACTTC.

The CDR3, as DNA: TGCGCCAGCAGCCAAAGCTACATCGGGACCGACCTTTCTGGAAACACCATATATTTT. It translates to CASSQSYIGTDLSGNTIYF. The genes are TRBV4-3 and TRBJ1-3, with D tentatively TRBD1 (5 bases). Per the germline V gene, CDR1 is LGHNA and CDR2 is YSLEER. V was cut by 2 bases and J by 1 base, with 21 bases left in between. The CDR3 is 19 amino acids.

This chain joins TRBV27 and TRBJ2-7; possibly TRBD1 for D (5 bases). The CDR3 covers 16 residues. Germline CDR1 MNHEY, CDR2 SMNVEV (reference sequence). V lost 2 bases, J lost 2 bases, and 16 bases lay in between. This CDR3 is CASSLVEPKDTYEQYF. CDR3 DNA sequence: TGTGCCAGCAGTTTAGTGGAGCCAAAGGACACCTACGAGCAGTACTTC.

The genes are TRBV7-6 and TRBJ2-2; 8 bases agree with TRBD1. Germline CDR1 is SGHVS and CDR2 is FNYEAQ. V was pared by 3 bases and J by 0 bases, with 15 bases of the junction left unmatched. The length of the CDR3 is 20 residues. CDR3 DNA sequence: TGTGCCAGCAGCTTGCGCCCAGGGGGCGCGGAGGAGACGAACACCGGGGAGCTGTTTTTT. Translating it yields CASSLRPGGAEETNTGELFF.

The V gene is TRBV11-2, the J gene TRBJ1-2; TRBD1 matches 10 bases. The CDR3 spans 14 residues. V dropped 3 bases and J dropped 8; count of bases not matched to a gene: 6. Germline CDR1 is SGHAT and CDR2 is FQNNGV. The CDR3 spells CASSFYRDRGGYTF. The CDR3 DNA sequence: TGTGCCAGCAGCTTCTACCGGGACAGGGGCGGCTACACCTTC.

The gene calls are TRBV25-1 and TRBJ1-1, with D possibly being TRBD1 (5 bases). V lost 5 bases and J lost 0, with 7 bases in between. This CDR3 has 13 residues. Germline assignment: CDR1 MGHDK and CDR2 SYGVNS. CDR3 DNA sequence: TGTGCCAGCAGTAGACAGCTGAACACTGAAGCTTTCTTT. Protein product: CASSRQLNTEAFF.

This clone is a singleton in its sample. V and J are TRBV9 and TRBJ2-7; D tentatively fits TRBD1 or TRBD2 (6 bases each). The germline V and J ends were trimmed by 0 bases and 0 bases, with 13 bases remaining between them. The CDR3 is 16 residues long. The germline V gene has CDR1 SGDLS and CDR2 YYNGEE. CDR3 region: CASSVGGDTASYEQYF. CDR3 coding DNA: TGTGCCAGCAGCGTAGGGGGGGACACGGCCTCCTACGAGCAGTACTTC.

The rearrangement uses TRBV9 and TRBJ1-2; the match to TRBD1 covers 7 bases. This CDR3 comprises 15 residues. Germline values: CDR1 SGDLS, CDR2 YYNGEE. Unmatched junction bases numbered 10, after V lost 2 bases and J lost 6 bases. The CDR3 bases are TGTGCCAGCAGCGTTACCGGGCAGGGGGTCGATGGCTACACCTTC. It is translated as CASSVTGQGVDGYTF.

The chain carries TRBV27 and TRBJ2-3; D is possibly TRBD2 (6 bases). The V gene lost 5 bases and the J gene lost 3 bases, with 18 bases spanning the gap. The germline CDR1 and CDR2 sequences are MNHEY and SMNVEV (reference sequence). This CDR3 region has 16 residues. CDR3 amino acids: CASSTLLAKGTDTQYF. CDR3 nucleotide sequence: TGTGCCAGCAGTACATTACTAGCAAAGGGTACAGATACGCAGTATTTT.

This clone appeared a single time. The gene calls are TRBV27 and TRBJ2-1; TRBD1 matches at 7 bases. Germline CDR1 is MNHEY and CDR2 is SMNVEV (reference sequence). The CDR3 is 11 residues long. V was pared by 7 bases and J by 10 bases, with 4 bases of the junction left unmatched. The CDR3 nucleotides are TGTGCCAGCAATACAGGGGCGGAGCAGTTCTTC. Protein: CASNTGAEQFF.

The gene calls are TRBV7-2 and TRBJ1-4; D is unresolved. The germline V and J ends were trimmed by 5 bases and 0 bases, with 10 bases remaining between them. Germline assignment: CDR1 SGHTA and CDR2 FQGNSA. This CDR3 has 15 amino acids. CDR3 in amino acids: CASSPGITTNEKLFF. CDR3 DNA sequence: TGTGCCAGCAGCCCCGGGATCACAACTAATGAAAAACTGTTTTTT.

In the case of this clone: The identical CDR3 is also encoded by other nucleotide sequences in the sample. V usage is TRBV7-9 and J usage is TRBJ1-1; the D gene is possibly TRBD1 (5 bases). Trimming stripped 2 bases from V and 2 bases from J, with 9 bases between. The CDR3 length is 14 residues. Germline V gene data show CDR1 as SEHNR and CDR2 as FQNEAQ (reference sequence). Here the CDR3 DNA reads TGTGCCAGCAGCTTAACCGGGGCAAACACTGAAGCTTTCTTT. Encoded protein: CASSLTGANTEAFF. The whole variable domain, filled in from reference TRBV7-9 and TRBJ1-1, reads DTGVSQNPRHKITKRGQNVTFRCDPISEHNRLYWYRQTLGQGPEFLTYFQNEAQLEKSRLLSDRFSAERPKGSFSTLEIQRTEQGDSAMYLCASSLTGANTEAFFGQGTRLTVV.

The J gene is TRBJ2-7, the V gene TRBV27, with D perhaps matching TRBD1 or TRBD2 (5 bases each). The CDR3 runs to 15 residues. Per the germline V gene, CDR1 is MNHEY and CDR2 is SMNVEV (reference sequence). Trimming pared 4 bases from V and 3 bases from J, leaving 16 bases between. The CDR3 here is CASSWGKLAIYEQYF. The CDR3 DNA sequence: TGTGCCAGCAGTTGGGGGAAGTTGGCGATCTACGAGCAGTACTTC.

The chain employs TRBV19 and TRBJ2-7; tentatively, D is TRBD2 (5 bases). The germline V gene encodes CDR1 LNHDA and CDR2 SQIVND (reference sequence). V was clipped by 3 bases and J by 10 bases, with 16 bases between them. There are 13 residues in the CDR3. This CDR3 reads CASSIVFRREQYF. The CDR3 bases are TGTGCCAGTAGTATTGTCTTCCGTCGGGAACAGTACTTC. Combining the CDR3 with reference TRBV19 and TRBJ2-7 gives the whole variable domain DGGITQSPKYLFRKEGQNVTLSCEQNLNHDAMYWYRQDPGQGLRLIYYSQIVNDFQKGDIAEGYSVSREKKESFPLTVTSAQKNPTAFYLCASSIVFRREQYFGPGTRLTVT.

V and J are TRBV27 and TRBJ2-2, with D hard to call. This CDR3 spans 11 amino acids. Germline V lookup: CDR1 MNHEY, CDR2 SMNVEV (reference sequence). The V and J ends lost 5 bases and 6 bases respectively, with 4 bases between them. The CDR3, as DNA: TGTGCCAGCAGTCAGTCCGGGGAGCTGTTTTTT. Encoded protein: CASSQSGELFF.

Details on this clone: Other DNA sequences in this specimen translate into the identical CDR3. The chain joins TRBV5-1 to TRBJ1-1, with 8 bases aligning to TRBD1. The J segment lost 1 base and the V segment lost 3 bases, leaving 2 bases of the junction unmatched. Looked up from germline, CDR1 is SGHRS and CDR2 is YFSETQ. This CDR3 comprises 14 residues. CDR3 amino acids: CASSSGTGNTEAFF. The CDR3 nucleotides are TGCGCCAGCAGCTCCGGGACAGGGAACACTGAAGCTTTCTTT.

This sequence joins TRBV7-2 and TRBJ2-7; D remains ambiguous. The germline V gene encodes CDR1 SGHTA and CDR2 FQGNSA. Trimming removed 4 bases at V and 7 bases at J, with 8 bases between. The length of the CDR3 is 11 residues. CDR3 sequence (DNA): TGTGCCAGCAGCTATGACCGAGAGCAGTACTTC. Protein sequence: CASSYDREQYF.